The rows below give T cell receptor beta chains drawn from one sample of a study of blood T cell repertoires in COVID-19. TCRdb's table, derived via immunoSEQ multiplex PCR, lists solely in-frame clones and lacks some. The table has approximately 250,000 clones, around nine tenths seen once. Sequencing was done on a sample of peripheral blood. The receptor set was obtained from a young man with active or convalescent COVID-19. CDR3s leave out the opening cysteine and the closing phenylalanine or tryptophan. The order of the fields is V gene, J gene, D gene, CDR3 protein. D genes are given only for firm matches.

>TRBV7-9|TRBJ1-2|TRBD1
ASSLVEGADGYT
>TRBV9|TRBJ2-1|-
ASGRTGGTAYNEQF
>TRBV18|TRBJ2-5|TRBD2
ASSRGGETQY
>TRBV7-2|TRBJ1-5|TRBD1
ASSLEAPGTGNNQPQH
>TRBV2|TRBJ1-5|TRBD1
ASRSGTGATNQPQH
>TRBV7-6|TRBJ2-7|-
ASSSWGGGGRSYEQY
>TRBV3-1/TRBV3-2|TRBJ1-4|TRBD1
ASSQAKPWTGENEKLF
>TRBV5-5|TRBJ2-1|TRBD1
ASSGQGYEQF
>TRBV9|TRBJ2-7|TRBD1
ASSEWDSQYEQY
>TRBV4-3|TRBJ2-3|TRBD2
ASSQDYRAGGPSDTQY
>TRBV19|TRBJ2-7|-
ASSMAQDSSYEQY
>TRBV6-2/TRBV6-3|TRBJ1-6|-
ASSYSDSPLH
>TRBV4-3|TRBJ2-1|TRBD2
ASSHGGEGQF
>TRBV5-1|TRBJ2-3|TRBD2
ASSLSGGAVGADTQY
>TRBV18|TRBJ2-3|-
ASSPLGSTDTQY
>TRBV6-2/TRBV6-3|TRBJ1-2|TRBD1
ASSLLRTGDYGYT
>TRBV27|TRBJ2-7|-
ASRLYLGTGFYYEQY
>TRBV6-1|TRBJ2-7|TRBD1
ASSEIQGDEQY
>TRBV19|TRBJ2-1|-
ASSIDNAQRFYNEQF
>TRBV19|TRBJ1-1|TRBD1
ASNSQGVMAEAF
>TRBV7-2|TRBJ1-6|-
ASSPGERARAYNSPLH
>TRBV9|TRBJ2-4|-
ASSPRQASNIQY